This T cell receptor beta chain was found in a study of blood T cell repertoires in COVID-19. The overall study: The samples span acute and convalescent COVID-19 from the United States, Italy and Spain. T cells, B-cell-depleted T cells, or PBMCs provided the cDNA or gDNA that served as material.

The CDR3 length is 15 residues. Germline-derived CDR1 and CDR2 are MGHRA and YSYEKL. J lost 9 bases, V lost 4 bases, and 9 bases had no gene match. As processed by the authors: Estimates of nucleated cell counts were drawn from the amplification of reference gene primers. Data came from immunoSEQ multiplex PCR; TCRdb stores just in-frame clones and leaves some out. That table furnishes V, J and clone size, whereas the DNA furnished D and trimming. Altogether approximately 16,000 clones are present, 80% to 90% being singletons, with the ten largest covering over 9%. The sequence derives from a man at least 80 years old with acute or convalescent COVID-19. V usage is TRBV4-1 and J usage is TRBJ1-6; TRBD1 matches 7 bases. What was sequenced was peripheral blood. CDR3 DNA sequence: TGCGCCAGCAGCCGTATAGGGGGCTCCGGTTCACCCCTCCACTTT. Translated, it gives CASSRIGGSGSPLHF.